This T cell receptor beta chain was captured in a study of cytomegalovirus exposure and HLA in healthy donors. Overall study context: Sequencing of some 190 million T cells in an earlier analysis found 95 million to 120 million unique TCR beta sequences.

Details on this clone: What it binds is not known.

Study-wide results and limits: A later analysis appeared to link common viral pathogens to several of the most significant clusters. Association of a missense DCLRE1C variant with TCR beta V- and J-gene trimming was reported in a later analysis.

These donors counted as nominally healthy when sampled, but unrecorded immune exposures were likely. PCR primers comprised 60 Vbeta and 13 Jbeta primers. Profiled with immunoSEQ multiplex PCR; TCRdb holds only in-frame clones, not every one. The profile shows approximately 120,000 clones, approximately 73% of them singletons. The source material was PBMCs. The clonotype was recovered from a man between 35 and 55 years old in good health and CMV-seronegative.

The CDR3 DNA reads TGTGCCAGCAGTTACAGGGGGCGAGGTGGCACTGAAGCTTTCTTT. Protein: CASSYRGRGGTEAFF. The chain couples TRBV6-5 to TRBJ1-1, with TRBD1 matching 7 bases. The length of the CDR3 is 15 residues. With V trimmed by 2 bases and J by 4 bases, 7 bases remained unmatched. Germline values: CDR1 MNHEY, CDR2 SVGAGI.